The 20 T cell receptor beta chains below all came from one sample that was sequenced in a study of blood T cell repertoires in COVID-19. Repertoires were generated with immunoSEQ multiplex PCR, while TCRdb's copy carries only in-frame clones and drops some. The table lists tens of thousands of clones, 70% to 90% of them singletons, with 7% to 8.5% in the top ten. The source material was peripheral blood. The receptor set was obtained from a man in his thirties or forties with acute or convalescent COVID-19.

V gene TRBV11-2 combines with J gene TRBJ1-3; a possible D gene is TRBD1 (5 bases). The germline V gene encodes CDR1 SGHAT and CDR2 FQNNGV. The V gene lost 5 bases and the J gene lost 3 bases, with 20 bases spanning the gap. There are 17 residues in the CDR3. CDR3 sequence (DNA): TGTGCCAGCAGCCGACCTCCGGCGGGGGTCTTTGGAAACACCATATATTTT. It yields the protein CASSRPPAGVFGNTIYF.

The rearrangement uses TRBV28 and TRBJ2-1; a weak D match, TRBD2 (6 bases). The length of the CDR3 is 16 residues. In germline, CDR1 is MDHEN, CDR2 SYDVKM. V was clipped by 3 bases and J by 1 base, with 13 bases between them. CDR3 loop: CASSFRGKGSYNEQFF. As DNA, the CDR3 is TGTGCCAGCAGTTTTCGGGGGAAGGGGTCCTACAATGAGCAGTTCTTC.

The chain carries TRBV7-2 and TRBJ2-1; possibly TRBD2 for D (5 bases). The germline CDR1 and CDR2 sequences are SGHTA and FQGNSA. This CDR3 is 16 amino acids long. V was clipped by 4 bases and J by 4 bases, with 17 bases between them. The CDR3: CASSSHLGGLYNEQFF. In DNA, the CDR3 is TGTGCCAGCAGCTCCCATCTCGGCGGGCTTTACAATGAGCAGTTCTTC.

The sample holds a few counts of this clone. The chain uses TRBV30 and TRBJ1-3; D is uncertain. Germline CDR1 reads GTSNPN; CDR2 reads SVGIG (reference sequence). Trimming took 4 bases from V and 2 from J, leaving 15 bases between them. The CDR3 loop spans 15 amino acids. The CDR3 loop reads CAWILVFSAGNTIYF. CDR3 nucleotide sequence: TGTGCCTGGATTTTGGTCTTTTCAGCTGGAAACACCATATATTTT.

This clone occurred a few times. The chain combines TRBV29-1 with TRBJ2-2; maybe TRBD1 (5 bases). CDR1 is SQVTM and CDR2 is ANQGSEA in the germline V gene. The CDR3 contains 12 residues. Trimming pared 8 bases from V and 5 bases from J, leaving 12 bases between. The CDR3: CSSQGVTGELFF. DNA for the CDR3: TGCAGCTCTCAAGGGGTGACCGGGGAGCTGTTTTTT.

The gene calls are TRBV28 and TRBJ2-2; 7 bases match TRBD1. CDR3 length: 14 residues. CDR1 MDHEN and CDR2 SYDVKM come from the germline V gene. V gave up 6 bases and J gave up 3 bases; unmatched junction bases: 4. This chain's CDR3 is CASSLGQHTGELFF. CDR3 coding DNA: TGTGCCAGCAGCCTGGGACAGCACACCGGGGAGCTGTTTTTT.

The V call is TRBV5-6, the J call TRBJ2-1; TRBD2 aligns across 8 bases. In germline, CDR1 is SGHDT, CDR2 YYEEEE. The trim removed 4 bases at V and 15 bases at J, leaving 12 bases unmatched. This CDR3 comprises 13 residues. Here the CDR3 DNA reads TGTGCCAGCAGCATAAGCGGGAGCGCCTCACTGTTCTTC. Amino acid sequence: CASSISGSASLFF.

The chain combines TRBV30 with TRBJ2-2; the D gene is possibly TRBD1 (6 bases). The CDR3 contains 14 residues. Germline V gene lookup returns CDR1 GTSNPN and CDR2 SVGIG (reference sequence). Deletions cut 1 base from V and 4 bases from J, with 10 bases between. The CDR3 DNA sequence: TGTGCCTGGAGTGGGACAGCTAGCACCGGGGAGCTGTTTTTT. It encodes CAWSGTASTGELFF.

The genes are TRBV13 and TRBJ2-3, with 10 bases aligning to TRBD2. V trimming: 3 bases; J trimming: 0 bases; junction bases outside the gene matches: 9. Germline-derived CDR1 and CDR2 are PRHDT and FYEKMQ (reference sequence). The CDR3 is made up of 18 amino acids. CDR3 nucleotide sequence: TGTGCCAGCAGCTTTTCTTGGACTAGCGGAGGGAGCACAGATACGCAGTATTTT. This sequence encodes CASSFSWTSGGSTDTQYF.

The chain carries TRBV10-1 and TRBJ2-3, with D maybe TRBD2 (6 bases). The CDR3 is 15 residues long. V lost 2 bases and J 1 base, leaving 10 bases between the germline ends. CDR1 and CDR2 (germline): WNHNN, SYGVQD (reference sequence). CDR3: CASSERRVRTDTQYF. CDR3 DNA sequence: TGCGCCAGCAGTGAGAGGAGGGTCCGCACAGATACGCAGTATTTT.

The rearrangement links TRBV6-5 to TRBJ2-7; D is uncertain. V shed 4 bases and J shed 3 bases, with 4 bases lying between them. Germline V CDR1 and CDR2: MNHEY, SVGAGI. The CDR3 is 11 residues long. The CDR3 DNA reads TGTGCCAGCAGTTCCCACTACGAGCAGTACTTC. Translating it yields CASSSHYEQYF.

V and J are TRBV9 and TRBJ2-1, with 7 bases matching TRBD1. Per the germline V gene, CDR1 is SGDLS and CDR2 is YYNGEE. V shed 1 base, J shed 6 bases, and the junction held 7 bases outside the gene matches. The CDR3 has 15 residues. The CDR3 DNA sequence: TGTGCCAGCAGCGTAAGCCCGTCAGGGGGCAATGAGCAGTTCTTC. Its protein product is CASSVSPSGGNEQFF.

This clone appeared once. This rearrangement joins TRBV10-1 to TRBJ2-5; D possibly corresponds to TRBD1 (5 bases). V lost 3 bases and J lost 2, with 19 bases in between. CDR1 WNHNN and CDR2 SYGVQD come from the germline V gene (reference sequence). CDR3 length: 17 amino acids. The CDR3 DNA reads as TGCGCCAGCAGTGACCCCCGTTCTGGTACAGGTCAAGAGACCCAGTACTTC. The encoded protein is CASSDPRSGTGQETQYF.

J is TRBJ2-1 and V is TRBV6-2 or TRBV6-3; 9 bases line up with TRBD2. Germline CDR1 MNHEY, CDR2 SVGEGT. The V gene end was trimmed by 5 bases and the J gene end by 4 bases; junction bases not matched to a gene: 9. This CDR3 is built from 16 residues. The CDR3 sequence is CASSRTSADPYNEQFF. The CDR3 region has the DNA TGTGCCAGCAGTCGGACTAGCGCCGACCCTTACAATGAGCAGTTCTTC.

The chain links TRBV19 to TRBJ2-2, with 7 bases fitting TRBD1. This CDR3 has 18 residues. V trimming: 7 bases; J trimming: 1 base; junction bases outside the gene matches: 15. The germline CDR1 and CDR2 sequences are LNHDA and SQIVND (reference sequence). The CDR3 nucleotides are TGTGCCAGTACTACAATCCCCCCTACAGGGGTGAACACCGGGGAGCTGTTTTTT. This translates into CASTTIPPTGVNTGELFF.

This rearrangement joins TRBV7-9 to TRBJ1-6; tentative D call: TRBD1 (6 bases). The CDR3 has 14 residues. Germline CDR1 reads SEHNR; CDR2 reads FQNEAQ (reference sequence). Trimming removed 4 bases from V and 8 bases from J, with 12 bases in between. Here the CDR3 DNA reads TGTGCCAGCAGCTCCGGACAGACCCATTCACCCCTCCACTTT. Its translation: CASSSGQTHSPLHF.

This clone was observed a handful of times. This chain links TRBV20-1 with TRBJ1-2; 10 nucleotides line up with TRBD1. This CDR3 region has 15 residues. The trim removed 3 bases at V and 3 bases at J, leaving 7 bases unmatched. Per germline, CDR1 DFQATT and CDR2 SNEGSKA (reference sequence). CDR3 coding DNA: TGCAGTGCTAGTTCGTGGGACAGGGGATACTATGGCTACACCTTC. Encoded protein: CSASSWDRGYYGYTF.

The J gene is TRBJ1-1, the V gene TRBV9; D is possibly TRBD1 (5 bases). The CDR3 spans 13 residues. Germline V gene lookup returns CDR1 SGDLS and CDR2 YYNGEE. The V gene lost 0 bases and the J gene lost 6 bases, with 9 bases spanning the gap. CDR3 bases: TGTGCCAGCAGCGTAGGTCTACAGGCTGAAGCTTTCTTT. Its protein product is CASSVGLQAEAFF.

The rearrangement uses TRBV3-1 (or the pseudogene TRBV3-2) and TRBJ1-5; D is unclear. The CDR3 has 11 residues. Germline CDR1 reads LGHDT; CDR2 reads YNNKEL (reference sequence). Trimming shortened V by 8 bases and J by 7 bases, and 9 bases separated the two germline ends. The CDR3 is CASGENQPQHF. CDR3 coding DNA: TGTGCCAGCGGAGAGAACCAGCCCCAGCATTTT.

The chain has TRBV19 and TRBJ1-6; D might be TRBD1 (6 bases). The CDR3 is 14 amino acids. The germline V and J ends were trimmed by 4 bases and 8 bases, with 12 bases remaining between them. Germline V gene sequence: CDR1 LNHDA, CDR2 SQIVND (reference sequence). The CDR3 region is CASSTRTEDSPLHF. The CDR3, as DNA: TGTGCCAGTAGTACGAGGACAGAGGATTCACCCCTCCACTTT.